Below, 21 T cell receptor beta chains from the same sample are listed, as sequenced in a study of response to subunit inactivated influenza vaccine. One entry per CDR3 protein results from TCRdb running MiXCR on the RT-PCR reads. The data contain 250,000 to 350,000 distinct CDR3 sequences, about 20% of them singletons. Sample: PBMCs from blood, taken around 22 months after vaccination. The receptors derive from a man in his fifties or sixties who received an inactivated influenza vaccine.

This clonotype was seen more than once but under ten times. This chain connects TRBV7-2 to TRBJ2-5, with D perhaps matching TRBD1 (6 bases). V was cut by 5 bases and J by 2 bases, with 12 bases left in between. The CDR3 has 14 residues. Germline-derived CDR1 and CDR2 are SGHTA and FQGNSA. The CDR3 sequence is CASSQGHWQETQYF. In DNA form, the CDR3 reads TGTGCCAGCAGCCAGGGACACTGGCAAGAGACCCAGTACTTC.

This clonotype was recorded a few times. The chain combines TRBV20-1 with TRBJ2-1; 9 bases are a match to TRBD2. V shed 1 base and J 4 bases; nucleotides not matched to a gene: 5. Germline CDR1 and CDR2: DFQATT and SNEGSKA (reference sequence). The CDR3 has 15 residues. CDR3 in amino acids: CSARGGREGYNEQFF. In nucleotides, the CDR3 is TGCAGTGCTAGAGGCGGGCGGGAGGGGTACAATGAGCAGTTCTTC.

This clonotype was seen more than once but under ten times. The V call is TRBV4-3, the J call TRBJ1-1, with D uncertain. The germline V and J ends were trimmed by 0 bases and 1 base, with 6 bases remaining between them. The CDR3 is 14 residues long. Germline CDR1 reads LGHNA; CDR2 reads YSLEER. The CDR3 nucleotides read TGCGCCAGCAGCCAAGATAACCGGAACACTGAAGCTTTCTTT. This translates into CASSQDNRNTEAFF.

This clonotype has only a few counts. V usage is TRBV6-2 or TRBV6-3 and J usage is TRBJ1-1; D might be TRBD1 (5 bases). Per the germline V gene, CDR1 is MNHEY and CDR2 is SVGEGT. V lost 8 bases to trimming and J lost 1 base, with 14 bases between them. The CDR3 has 14 amino acids. CDR3 residues: CASRRGVWNTEAFF. The CDR3 DNA is TGTGCCAGCCGGAGAGGGGTATGGAACACTGAAGCTTTCTTT.

This clonotype was observed a few times. The chain uses TRBV6-1 and TRBJ2-2; D gene unclear. The ends were cut back, 2 bases at V and 5 bases at J, with 9 bases in the middle. The germline CDR1 and CDR2 sequences are MNHNS and SASEGT. The CDR3 is 14 residues long. The CDR3 here is CASSELSSTGELFF. The DNA for the CDR3 is TGTGCCAGCAGTGAACTTAGTTCTACCGGGGAGCTGTTTTTT.

V gene TRBV20-1 combines with J gene TRBJ2-1; 10 nucleotides align to TRBD2. The CDR3 totals 13 residues. The germline V gene has CDR1 DFQATT and CDR2 SNEGSKA (reference sequence). Germline trimming cut 3 bases from V and 5 bases from J; bases unmatched to any gene: 1. CDR3 residues: CSASGLADNEQFF. CDR3 DNA sequence: TGCAGTGCTAGTGGACTAGCGGACAATGAGCAGTTCTTC.

This clonotype was seen more than once but under ten times. The chain uses TRBV10-3 and TRBJ2-2, with 8 bases fitting TRBD1. The CDR3 is 14 amino acids. J gave up 5 bases and V 6 bases, and 5 bases lay outside the gene matches. CDR1 and CDR2 from the germline V gene are ENHRY and SYGVKD. The CDR3 DNA is TGTGCCATCAGCGGACAGGGAAAAACCGGGGAGCTGTTTTTT. Protein product: CAISGQGKTGELFF.

This clonotype has a handful of counts. V gene TRBV9 combines with J gene TRBJ2-5, with D possibly TRBD1 on 6 matching bases. V lost 4 bases and J 2 bases, leaving 15 bases between the germline ends. Germline CDR1 SGDLS, CDR2 YYNGEE. The CDR3 is 15 residues long. In DNA, the CDR3 is TGTGCCAGCAGCTTCCGGGACACCCCGCAAGAGACCCAGTACTTC. The encoded protein is CASSFRDTPQETQYF.

The CDR3 here is CASSLALGAGWRGSGANVLTF. DNA for the CDR3: TGTGCCAGCAGCTTAGCGCTCGGTGCCGGCTGGAGGGGATCTGGGGCCAACGTCCTGACTTTC. The chain uses TRBV7-6 and TRBJ2-6; possible D gene TRBD2, 6 bases. Looked up from germline, CDR1 is SGHVS and CDR2 is FNYEAQ. This CDR3 region has 21 residues. The V gene lost 0 bases and the J gene lost 1 base, with 22 bases spanning the gap.

The chain recombines TRBV28 with TRBJ1-2, with D possibly matching TRBD1 (6 bases). Germline values: CDR1 MDHEN, CDR2 SYDVKM. V gave up 3 bases and J gave up 7 bases, with 15 bases separating them. This CDR3 contains 14 residues. The CDR3 loop is CASSFRSGAGGYTF. CDR3 coding DNA: TGTGCCAGCAGTTTTCGGTCAGGGGCAGGTGGCTACACCTTC.

Only a few counts were recorded for this clonotype. Germline is not matched at one junction end, which may reflect a read error. The chain carries TRBV12-3 or TRBV12-4 and TRBJ2-1; the match to TRBD2 covers 12 bases. CDR3 size: 18 residues. The DNA for the CDR3 is TGTACCAGCAGTTCCCCTCTCCCCCCTAGCGGGAGGGCCCATGAGCAGTTCTTC. This sequence encodes CTSSSPLPPSGRAHEQFF.

This clonotype was seen at least ten times. J is TRBJ1-2 and V is TRBV10-3; a weak D match, TRBD1 (5 bases). The CDR3 has 15 residues. Trimming removed 4 bases from V and 4 bases from J, with 16 bases in between. Germline V CDR1 and CDR2: ENHRY, SYGVKD. The CDR3 DNA sequence: TGTGCCATCAGTGGAGGGTCAGGGATTAGCTATGGCTACACCTTC. It specifies CAISGGSGISYGYTF.

The gene calls are TRBV7-2 and TRBJ2-7; D is undetermined. V gave up 1 base and J gave up 6 bases, with 10 bases separating them. Germline V lookup: CDR1 SGHTA, CDR2 FQGNSA. CDR3 length: 13 residues. CDR3 loop: CASSLDDISEQYF. CDR3 nucleotide sequence: TGTGCCAGCAGCTTAGATGACATCTCCGAGCAGTACTTC.

The CDR3 DNA reads as TGTGCCAGCAGTCCTCTGGACAGTAACACTGAAGCTTTCTTT. Its protein is CASSPLDSNTEAFF. V and J are TRBV27 and TRBJ1-1, with a possible D match to TRBD1 (6 bases). Per germline, CDR1 MNHEY and CDR2 SMNVEV (reference sequence). The CDR3 spans 14 residues. V dropped 5 bases and J dropped 2 bases, with 12 bases sitting between them.

This clonotype was counted between two and nine times. The chain is built from TRBV6-5 and TRBJ1-1; TRBD1 is a possible D gene (5 bases). The V end lost 4 bases, the J end lost 4 bases, and 22 bases lay between the germline ends. There are 17 residues in the CDR3. Germline V gives CDR1 MNHEY, CDR2 SVGAGI. The DNA of the CDR3 is TGTGCCAGCAGTTTCGGGGCCTTGGGGAGGGCGAGCACTGAAGCTTTCTTT. It translates to CASSFGALGRASTEAFF.

The V and J genes are TRBV27 and TRBJ2-3, with D perhaps being TRBD1 or TRBD2 (5 bases each). Germline lookup yields CDR1 MNHEY and CDR2 SMNVEV (reference sequence). CDR3 length: 15 residues. Trimming cost V 6 bases and J 5 bases, with 18 bases left between them. CDR3 DNA sequence: TGTGCCAGCAGCCCGACTGGGGGTTCGAAAGATACGCAGTATTTT. This encodes CASSPTGGSKDTQYF.

This clonotype was found a few times. V usage is TRBV20-1 and J usage is TRBJ1-2; unclear D gene. V gave up 0 bases and J gave up 0 bases, with 8 bases separating them. The V gene's germline CDR1 is DFQATT and CDR2 SNEGSKA (reference sequence). The CDR3 contains 14 residues. The CDR3 loop reads CSARDVAANYGYTF. CDR3 DNA sequence: TGCAGTGCTAGAGACGTAGCAGCTAACTATGGCTACACCTTC.

This clonotype was seen ten or more times. For the CDR3, the DNA is TGCAGTGCTAGGGACAGAACCTATGGCTACACCTTC. Protein product: CSARDRTYGYTF. The chain combines TRBV20-1 with TRBJ1-2; weak D call: TRBD1 (6 bases). CDR1 and CDR2 (germline): DFQATT, SNEGSKA (reference sequence). V was pared by 3 bases and J by 4 bases, with 9 bases between. The CDR3 is 12 residues long.

The table lists this clonotype with a few counts. The chain links TRBV20-1 to TRBJ1-5; possibly TRBD1 for D (6 bases). This CDR3 spans 14 amino acids. The V and J ends lost 4 bases and 6 bases respectively, with 16 bases between them. Looked up from germline, CDR1 is DFQATT and CDR2 is SNEGSKA (reference sequence). The CDR3 sequence: CSAIRGAMGQPQHF. In DNA form, the CDR3 reads TGCAGTGCTATACGGGGGGCCATGGGTCAGCCCCAGCATTTT.

J is TRBJ2-1 and V is TRBV12-3 or TRBV12-4; tentative D call: TRBD2 (5 bases). V lost 6 bases to trimming and J lost 0 bases, with 15 bases between them. The CDR3 totals 16 residues. CDR3 sequence: CASSPHVGSSYNEQFF. The CDR3, as DNA: TGTGCCAGCAGCCCTCATGTTGGGAGCTCCTACAATGAGCAGTTCTTC.

The chain recombines TRBV27 with TRBJ2-1, with unresolved D. Germline assignment: CDR1 MNHEY and CDR2 SMNVEV (reference sequence). The CDR3 totals 15 residues. The V end lost 5 bases, the J end lost 0 bases, and 11 bases lay between the germline ends. The DNA of the CDR3 is TGTGCCAGCAGTCCTACAGTGGGCTCCTACAATGAGCAGTTCTTC. Translating gives CASSPTVGSYNEQFF.